Sequencing of this T cell receptor beta chain was carried out in a study of cytomegalovirus exposure and HLA in healthy donors. Findings of the study overall: Specific recognition of CMV antigens was confirmed in vitro for a few chains (all CMV-associated). Later analysis identified several of the most significant clusters that appeared linked to common viral pathogens. Further analysis, carried out later, found HLA-associated TCR beta chains more clonally expanded than equally common other chains.

A remark on this clone: Its antigen remains unidentified.

The CDR3 loop spans 18 amino acids. The V end was cut by 0 bases, the J end by 0 bases, with 17 bases between. Germline CDR1 reads LNHNV; CDR2 reads YYDKDF (reference sequence). The donors gave bone marrow, and they were healthy. Use of 60 Vbeta and 13 Jbeta primers characterized the PCR. Data came from immunoSEQ multiplex PCR; TCRdb stores just in-frame clones and leaves some out. The sample shows under 250,000 clones, about four fifths of them seen only once. The sequenced sample was PBMCs. This clonotype was sampled from a man aged 35-49 years in good health and CMV-seropositive. The chain uses TRBV15 and TRBJ1-2, with a possible D match to TRBD1 (5 bases). The CDR3 reads CATSRDKRSGVANYGYTF. In nucleotides, the CDR3 is TGTGCCACCAGCAGAGATAAACGATCGGGGGTAGCTAACTATGGCTACACCTTC.